This is a list of T cell receptor beta chains from one sample in a study of Ad26.COV2.S vaccination and SARS-CoV-2 variants. Here immunoSEQ multiplex PCR was the method, and the copy in TCRdb shows in-frame clones only, minus some. The table records 300,000 to 400,000 clones, about 86% of them present only once. The sample here was peripheral blood, taken in a trial of Ad26.COV2.S vaccine versus placebo. The receptors here all came from a person between 18 and 65 years old who received the Ad26.COV2.S COVID-19 vaccine or a placebo. CDR3s include the opening cysteine and the closing phenylalanine or tryptophan. Fields, in order: V gene, clone size, D gene, J gene, CDR3 protein, CDR3 DNA. D genes are given only for firm matches. Clone size, where shown, is once, few, many, or a class for clones that have expanded.

V gene: TRBV6-6
clone size: NA
D gene: NA
J gene: TRBJ2-3
CDR3 protein: CASSYTASSSTDTQYF
CDR3 DNA: TGTGCCAGCAGTTATACGGCTTCTTCTAGCACAGATACGCAGTATTTT

V gene: TRBV7-9
clone size: NA
D gene: NA
J gene: TRBJ1-1
CDR3 protein: CATRVSMNTEAFF
CDR3 DNA: TGTGCCACCAGGGTCAGTATGAACACTGAAGCTTTCTTT

V gene: TRBV7-2
clone size: NA
D gene: TRBD1
J gene: TRBJ1-2
CDR3 protein: CASSAQTGEGGYTF
CDR3 DNA: TGTGCCAGCAGCGCACAGACAGGGGAGGGAGGCTACACCTTC

V gene: TRBV4-1
clone size: NA
D gene: NA
J gene: TRBJ1-1
CDR3 protein: CASSQEAGMNTEAFF
CDR3 DNA: TGCGCCAGCAGCCAAGAGGCGGGGATGAACACTGAAGCTTTCTTT

V gene: TRBV7-8
clone size: NA
D gene: NA
J gene: TRBJ2-7
CDR3 protein: CASSSPSAAGATYEQYF
CDR3 DNA: TGTGCCAGCAGCTCCCCCTCGGCGGCAGGGGCGACCTACGAGCAGTACTTC

V gene: TRBV7-9
clone size: NA
D gene: TRBD2
J gene: TRBJ2-5
CDR3 protein: CASRPVGGYETQYF
CDR3 DNA: TGTGCCAGCAGACCCGTGGGAGGGTATGAGACCCAGTACTTC

V gene: TRBV7-2
clone size: NA
D gene: TRBD1
J gene: TRBJ2-7
CDR3 protein: CASSTRQGSAYEQYF
CDR3 DNA: TGTGCCAGCAGCACCAGACAGGGTAGCGCTTACGAGCAGTACTTC

V gene: TRBV18
clone size: NA
D gene: NA
J gene: TRBJ1-2
CDR3 protein: CASSLDRYGYTF
CDR3 DNA: TGTGCCAGCTCACTCGACAGATATGGCTACACCTTC

V gene: TRBV10-3
clone size: NA
D gene: NA
J gene: TRBJ2-1
CDR3 protein: CAISESVRERQFF
CDR3 DNA: TGTGCCATCAGTGAGTCGGTCAGGGAAAGGCAGTTCTTC

V gene: TRBV7-6
clone size: NA
D gene: NA
J gene: TRBJ2-5
CDR3 protein: CASSLVPREPETQYF
CDR3 DNA: TGTGCCAGCAGCTTAGTTCCGCGGGAACCAGAGACCCAGTACTTC

V gene: TRBV19
clone size: NA
D gene: NA
J gene: TRBJ1-2
CDR3 protein: CASSLGQPLLNYGYTF
CDR3 DNA: TGTGCCAGTAGTCTCGGACAGCCCCTTCTTAACTATGGCTACACCTTC

V gene: TRBV5-1
clone size: NA
D gene: TRBD2
J gene: TRBJ2-1
CDR3 protein: CASSLSPGLALNEQFF
CDR3 DNA: TGCGCCAGCAGCTTGTCACCTGGACTAGCGTTGAATGAGCAGTTCTTC

V gene: TRBV9
clone size: once
D gene: NA
J gene: TRBJ2-5
CDR3 protein: CASSVAGVGETQYF
CDR3 DNA: TGTGCCAGCAGCGTAGCTGGGGTAGGCGAGACCCAGTACTTC

V gene: TRBV28
clone size: NA
D gene: NA
J gene: TRBJ1-5
CDR3 protein: CASSGLGQPQHF
CDR3 DNA: TGTGCCAGCAGCGGGTTGGGACAGCCCCAGCATTTT

V gene: TRBV4-1
clone size: NA
D gene: TRBD1
J gene: TRBJ2-1
CDR3 protein: CASSQQPGQGIYEQFF
CDR3 DNA: TGCGCCAGCAGCCAACAGCCGGGACAGGGGATCTATGAGCAGTTCTTC

V gene: TRBV7-6
clone size: NA
D gene: NA
J gene: TRBJ2-3
CDR3 protein: CASSNVDREAADTQYF
CDR3 DNA: TGTGCCAGCAGCAACGTCGACAGGGAGGCTGCAGATACGCAGTATTTT

V gene: TRBV30
clone size: NA
D gene: NA
J gene: TRBJ2-5
CDR3 protein: CAWRTSGVETQYF
CDR3 DNA: TGTGCCTGGAGGACCAGTGGCGTTGAGACCCAGTACTTC

V gene: TRBV5-1
clone size: NA
D gene: TRBD1
J gene: TRBJ2-5
CDR3 protein: CASSWGDRAETQYF
CDR3 DNA: TGCGCCAGCAGCTGGGGGGACAGGGCCGAGACCCAGTACTTC

V gene: TRBV12-3/TRBV12-4
clone size: NA
D gene: NA
J gene: TRBJ2-1
CDR3 protein: CASSFGEQFF
CDR3 DNA: TGTGCCAGCAGTTTTGGGGAGCAGTTCTTC

V gene: TRBV20-1
clone size: NA
D gene: NA
J gene: TRBJ2-3
CDR3 protein: CSASGELSTDTQYF
CDR3 DNA: TGCAGTGCTAGTGGGGAACTTAGCACAGATACGCAGTATTTT

V gene: TRBV7-8
clone size: few
D gene: NA
J gene: TRBJ1-1
CDR3 protein: CASSLGFDGNTEAFF
CDR3 DNA: TGTGCCAGCAGCTTAGGGTTCGACGGGAACACTGAAGCTTTCTTT

V gene: TRBV7-2
clone size: NA
D gene: NA
J gene: TRBJ1-1
CDR3 protein: CASSLVRGWNTEAFF
CDR3 DNA: TGTGCCAGCAGCTTAGTACGGGGTTGGAACACTGAAGCTTTCTTT

V gene: TRBV5-1
clone size: NA
D gene: NA
J gene: TRBJ2-5
CDR3 protein: CASSLLLNQQETQYF
CDR3 DNA: TGCGCCAGCAGCTTGTTGCTTAACCAGCAAGAGACCCAGTACTTC

V gene: TRBV10-1
clone size: NA
D gene: NA
J gene: TRBJ2-7
CDR3 protein: CASSKEERSYEQYF
CDR3 DNA: TGCGCCAGCAGTAAGGAGGAGAGGTCCTACGAGCAGTACTTC

V gene: TRBV3-1/TRBV3-2
clone size: NA
D gene: NA
J gene: TRBJ2-3
CDR3 protein: CASTQGLADTDTQYF
CDR3 DNA: TGTGCCAGCACCCAGGGACTTGCCGACACAGATACGCAGTATTTT

V gene: TRBV6-2/TRBV6-3
clone size: NA
D gene: TRBD2
J gene: TRBJ2-3
CDR3 protein: CASSYLLAGDTKADTQYF
CDR3 DNA: TGTGCCAGCAGTTATCTACTAGCGGGAGACACCAAGGCTGATACGCAGTATTTT

V gene: TRBV5-4
clone size: NA
D gene: NA
J gene: TRBJ1-3
CDR3 protein: CASSPGGGNTIYF
CDR3 DNA: TGTGCCAGCAGCCCCGGGGGGGGTAACACCATATATTTT

V gene: TRBV6-2/TRBV6-3
clone size: NA
D gene: NA
J gene: TRBJ1-6
CDR3 protein: CASSPRAAYNSPLHF
CDR3 DNA: TGTGCCAGCAGCCCACGCGCGGCTTATAATTCACCCCTCCACTTT

V gene: TRBV19
clone size: NA
D gene: TRBD1
J gene: TRBJ1-1
CDR3 protein: CASSPRPGQGEAFF
CDR3 DNA: TGTGCCAGTAGTCCAAGACCGGGACAGGGGGAAGCTTTCTTT

V gene: TRBV7-2
clone size: NA
D gene: TRBD2
J gene: TRBJ2-1
CDR3 protein: CASSPSGSSYNEQFF
CDR3 DNA: TGTGCCAGCAGCCCAAGCGGGAGCTCCTACAATGAGCAGTTCTTC

V gene: TRBV19
clone size: once
D gene: NA
J gene: TRBJ1-2
CDR3 protein: CASSQQTGARDGYTF
CDR3 DNA: TGTGCCAGTAGTCAACAGACGGGGGCGCGAGATGGCTACACCTTC

V gene: TRBV2
clone size: NA
D gene: TRBD2
J gene: TRBJ2-5
CDR3 protein: CASFRLAEHQETQYF
CDR3 DNA: TGTGCCAGTTTTCGACTAGCGGAGCACCAAGAGACCCAGTACTTC

V gene: TRBV5-5
clone size: NA
D gene: NA
J gene: TRBJ1-1
CDR3 protein: CASSLGAGSDTEAFF
CDR3 DNA: TGTGCCAGCAGCTTGGGGGCAGGGAGCGACACTGAAGCTTTCTTT

V gene: TRBV28
clone size: NA
D gene: TRBD1
J gene: TRBJ1-2
CDR3 protein: CASSPPVTGGYGGYTF
CDR3 DNA: TGTGCCAGCAGCCCTCCCGTGACAGGGGGTTATGGTGGCTACACCTTC